This is a list of T cell receptor beta chains from one sample in a study of blood T cells in healthy people across ages. From the 5' RACE reads, TCRdb called clonotypes with MiXCR, one entry per CDR3 protein. The profile covers 710,000 or so distinct CDR3 sequences, with about a third appearing a single time and 15% to 17% taken by the ten largest. Sequenced sample: blood. The receptors derive from an elderly woman in good health. The CDR3 runs from the conserved cysteine through the conserved F or W. Fields, in order: V gene, clone size, J gene, D gene, CDR3 DNA, CDR3 protein. A D gene is named only where the DNA matches it firmly. Where a row states a size, it is once, few, many or the class of an expanded clone; other rows omit it.

V gene: TRBV7-2
clone size: NA
J gene: TRBJ2-3
D gene: NA
CDR3 DNA: TGTGCCAGCAGCTTATCGGGCGGTAGGGCAGATACGCAGTATTTT
CDR3 protein: CASSLSGGRADTQYF

V gene: TRBV3-1
clone size: many
J gene: TRBJ1-1
D gene: NA
CDR3 DNA: TGTGCCAGCACCTCCTCGACTGAAGCTTTCTTT
CDR3 protein: CASTSSTEAFF

V gene: TRBV7-2
clone size: once
J gene: TRBJ2-6
D gene: NA
CDR3 DNA: TGTGCCAGCAGCTTGGTGGTGACCCCCTCTGGGGCCAACGTCCTGACTTTC
CDR3 protein: CASSLVVTPSGANVLTF

V gene: TRBV20-1
clone size: many
J gene: TRBJ2-3
D gene: TRBD2
CDR3 DNA: TGCAGTGCTACGGGACTAGCGGGGGGGCAAGAGTCAGATACGCAGTATTTT
CDR3 protein: CSATGLAGGQESDTQYF

V gene: TRBV20-1
clone size: NA
J gene: TRBJ2-3
D gene: NA
CDR3 DNA: TGCAGTGGTTTAAACCCGGGATCCGGGCCAGATGCGCAGTATTTT
CDR3 protein: CSGLNPGSGPDAQYF

V gene: TRBV5-5
clone size: few
J gene: TRBJ1-3
D gene: NA
CDR3 DNA: TGTGCCAGCAGCTTGATGGAGGGCGGTGGCACCATATATTTT
CDR3 protein: CASSLMEGGGTIYF

V gene: TRBV29-1
clone size: NA
J gene: TRBJ1-1
D gene: NA
CDR3 DNA: TGCAGCGGGGGGGGAATGATGTCGAACACTGAAGCTTTCTTT
CDR3 protein: CSGGGMMSNTEAFF

V gene: TRBV20-1
clone size: NA
J gene: TRBJ1-1
D gene: NA
CDR3 DNA: TGCAGTGCTAGATCACATACAGGACGAAGCACTGAAGCTTTCTTT
CDR3 protein: CSARSHTGRSTEAFF

V gene: TRBV7-2
clone size: few
J gene: TRBJ1-1
D gene: NA
CDR3 DNA: TGTGCCAGCAGCGCAAACCCCAACACTGAAGCTTTCTTT
CDR3 protein: CASSANPNTEAFF

V gene: TRBV5-1
clone size: many
J gene: TRBJ2-3
D gene: TRBD2
CDR3 DNA: TGCGCCAGCAGCTTCACCGGGACTAGCGGGGGTCAGACGCAGTATTTT
CDR3 protein: CASSFTGTSGGQTQYF